What follows are 17 T cell receptor beta chains derived from one specimen sequenced in a study of CD8 T cell repertoires and HIV-1 epitope variants. For these TCRs, the target antigens are not known. TCRdb's table, derived via immunoSEQ multiplex PCR, lists solely in-frame clones and lacks some. The repertoire holds more than 6,500 clones, about 60% seen once, with around 45% in the top ten. Sequenced sample: cultured CD8+ T cells derived from PBMCs. These TCRs come from a male donor with HIV.

This rearrangement joins TRBV5-6 to TRBJ2-7; D could derive from TRBD1 or TRBD2 (5 bases each). The length of the CDR3 is 13 residues. The germline V and J ends were trimmed by 2 bases and 5 bases, with 11 bases remaining between them. Germline assignment: CDR1 SGHDT and CDR2 YYEEEE. For the CDR3, the DNA is TGTGCCAGCAGCTTCGGGGCGATCGACGAGCAGTACTTC. It is translated as CASSFGAIDEQYF.

This chain uses TRBV27 with TRBJ2-1; a weak D match, TRBD2 (5 bases). There are 18 residues in the CDR3. The germline CDR1 and CDR2 sequences are MNHEY and SMNVEV (reference sequence). V was shortened by 6 bases and J by 0 bases, with 21 bases between the two germline ends. CDR3 region: CASSHLDSAARSYNEQFF. The CDR3 DNA sequence: TGTGCCAGCAGCCACTTGGACTCAGCCGCCCGCTCCTACAATGAGCAGTTCTTC.

This clone has just a few counts. This chain links TRBV6-4 with TRBJ2-7; 8 positions agree with TRBD2. Per the germline V gene, CDR1 is MRHNA and CDR2 is SNTAGT. V dropped 4 bases and J dropped 3; count of bases not matched to a gene: 8. The CDR3 is 15 amino acids. CDR3 DNA sequence: TGTGCCAGCAGTGTGGGGGACGGGACTAGCTACGAGCAGTACTTC. It translates to CASSVGDGTSYEQYF.

The chain is built from TRBV28 and TRBJ1-2; D gene unclear. V lost 2 bases to trimming and J lost 8 bases, with 18 bases between them. Germline CDR1 reads MDHEN; CDR2 reads SYDVKM. CDR3 size: 15 residues. The CDR3 bases are TGTGCCAGCAGTTTAGAAGGGTACCCACTTTGGGGCTACACCTTC. This translates into CASSLEGYPLWGYTF.

J is TRBJ2-1 and V is TRBV7-3, with TRBD1 matching 10 bases. In germline, CDR1 is SGHTA, CDR2 FQGTGA. This CDR3 contains 15 residues. V was pared by 3 bases and J by 10 bases, with 9 bases of the junction left unmatched. In DNA, the CDR3 is TGTGCCAGCAGCTTGACCGGGACAGGGGCCGACGAGCAGTTCTTC. Amino acids: CASSLTGTGADEQFF.

The rearrangement links TRBV2 to TRBJ2-1; tentative D call: TRBD2 (5 bases). There are 16 residues in the CDR3. Trimming left V 2 bases short and J 4 bases short, with 15 bases between. Germline lookup yields CDR1 SNHLY and CDR2 FYNNEI. This CDR3 is CASSEPEDSSYNEQFF. As DNA, the CDR3 is TGTGCCAGCAGTGAACCCGAGGACTCCTCATACAATGAGCAGTTCTTC.

This sequence joins TRBV19 and TRBJ2-1; TRBD2 agrees at 8 bases. Trimming took 0 bases from V and 1 from J; bases not matched to a gene: 2. CDR1 and CDR2 from the germline V gene are LNHDA and SQIVND (reference sequence). The CDR3 runs 16 residues. Written as DNA, the CDR3 is TGTGCCAGTAGTATAGAGGGCGGGAGGTCCTACAATGAGCAGTTCTTC. This translates into CASSIEGGRSYNEQFF.

The V gene is TRBV7-8, the J gene TRBJ2-2; no definite D call. Germline CDR1 reads SGHVS; CDR2 reads FQNEAQ. The CDR3 consists of 15 residues. Between the trimmed V and J ends, which lost 11 bases and 0 bases, there was a span of 16 bases. The CDR3 region is CAGRYGQTNTGELFF. CDR3 coding DNA: TGTGCCGGTCGTTATGGGCAAACGAACACCGGGGAGCTGTTTTTT.

The chain couples TRBV30 to TRBJ2-6; D ambiguous. The CDR3 spans 14 residues. Per the germline V gene, CDR1 is GTSNPN and CDR2 is SVGIG (reference sequence). V was trimmed by 2 bases and J by 4 bases, leaving 9 bases between them. As DNA, the CDR3 is TGTGCCTGGAGTAGTACAGCCGGGGCCAACGTCCTGACTTTC. Its translation is CAWSSTAGANVLTF.

This clone was counted once. The chain employs TRBV6-5 and TRBJ2-7, with 7 bases that match TRBD2. The CDR3 is 15 residues long. Trimming at V came to 2 bases and at J to 2 bases, leaving 6 bases not matched to a gene. The germline V gene encodes CDR1 MNHEY and CDR2 SVGAGI. DNA of the CDR3: TGTGCCAGCAGTTACAGCGGGGTTGGGACCTACGAGCAGTACTTC. It translates to CASSYSGVGTYEQYF.

This clone has just one count. The V gene is TRBV11-2, the J gene TRBJ2-7; TRBD1 agrees at 9 bases. Germline CDR1 is SGHAT and CDR2 is FQNNGV. The length of the CDR3 is 16 residues. The V gene end was trimmed by 5 bases and the J gene end by 3 bases; junction bases not matched to a gene: 11. The CDR3 spells CASSPLKRQGDYEQYF. The DNA for the CDR3 is TGTGCCAGCAGCCCCTTAAAGCGACAGGGGGACTACGAGCAGTACTTC. The whole variable domain, remainder taken from reference TRBV11-2 and TRBJ2-7, is EAGVAQSPRYKIIEKRQSVAFWCNPISGHATLYWYQQILGQGPKLLIQFQNNGVVDDSQLPKDRFSAERLKGVDSTLKIQPAKLEDSAVYLCASSPLKRQGDYEQYFGPGTRLTVT.

CDR3 coding DNA: TGTGCCAGCAGCGGCCACGTGGCCCTATCCTACCAAGAGACCCAGTACTTC. This codes for CASSGHVALSYQETQYF. The chain links TRBV9 to TRBJ2-5; D gene unclear. Germline V gene sequence: CDR1 SGDLS, CDR2 YYNGEE. The CDR3 is 17 residues long. Between the trimmed V and J ends, which lost 3 bases and 0 bases, there was a span of 18 bases.

The V and J genes are TRBV29-1 and TRBJ2-2; D is unresolved. Trimming took off 5 bases at V and 6 bases at J, with 16 bases between the two ends. The CDR3 totals 14 residues. CDR1 and CDR2 (germline): SQVTM, ANQGSEA. The CDR3 region has the DNA TGCAGCGTTCTAACCGACTCTTCTTCCGGGGAGCTGTTTTTT. Its translation: CSVLTDSSSGELFF.

J is TRBJ2-7 and V is TRBV30, with D possibly matching TRBD1 (6 bases). CDR3 length equals 11 residues. The V and J ends lost 4 bases and 5 bases respectively, with 9 bases between them. In germline, CDR1 is GTSNPN, CDR2 SVGIG (reference sequence). The CDR3 sequence is CAWMNRDEQYF. The CDR3 nucleotides are TGTGCCTGGATGAACAGGGACGAGCAGTACTTC.

The chain recombines TRBV7-7 with TRBJ2-5, with a possible D match to TRBD1 (6 bases). Per germline, CDR1 SSHAT and CDR2 FNYEAQ (reference sequence). V lost 2 bases and J lost 3, with 10 bases in between. The CDR3 contains 14 residues. CDR3 region: CASSLRGGKETQYF. CDR3 coding DNA: TGTGCCAGCAGCTTACGAGGGGGAAAAGAGACCCAGTACTTC.

The chain combines TRBV15 with TRBJ2-5, with D perhaps matching TRBD1 (6 bases). Per germline, CDR1 LNHNV and CDR2 YYDKDF (reference sequence). The V and J ends lost 0 bases and 4 bases respectively, with 9 bases between them. The CDR3 has 14 residues. In nucleotides, the CDR3 is TGTGCCACCAGCAGAGACGTAGGGGGAGAGACCCAGTACTTC. Translating it yields CATSRDVGGETQYF.

The J gene is TRBJ2-7, the V gene TRBV5-1; 9 bases are shared with TRBD2. The CDR3 consists of 13 residues. In germline, CDR1 is SGHRS, CDR2 YFSETQ. The ends lost 4 bases at V and 5 bases at J; junction bases unmatched: 4. CDR3 residues: CASSQGTSNEQYF. The CDR3, as DNA: TGCGCCAGCAGCCAAGGGACTAGCAACGAGCAGTACTTC.